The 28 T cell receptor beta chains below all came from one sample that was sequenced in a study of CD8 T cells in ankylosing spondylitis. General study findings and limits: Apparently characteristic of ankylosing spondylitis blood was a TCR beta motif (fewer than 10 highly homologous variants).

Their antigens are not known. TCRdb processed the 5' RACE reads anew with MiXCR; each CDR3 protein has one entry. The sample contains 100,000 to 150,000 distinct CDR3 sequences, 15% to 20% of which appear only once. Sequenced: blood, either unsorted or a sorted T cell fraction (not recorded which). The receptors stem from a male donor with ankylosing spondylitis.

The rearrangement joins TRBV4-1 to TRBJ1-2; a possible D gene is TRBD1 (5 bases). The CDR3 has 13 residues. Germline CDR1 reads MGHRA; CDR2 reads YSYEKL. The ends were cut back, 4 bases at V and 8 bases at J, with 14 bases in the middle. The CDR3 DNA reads TGCGCCAGCAGCCGCGGGACCTCGGAGGGCTACACCTTC. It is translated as CASSRGTSEGYTF.

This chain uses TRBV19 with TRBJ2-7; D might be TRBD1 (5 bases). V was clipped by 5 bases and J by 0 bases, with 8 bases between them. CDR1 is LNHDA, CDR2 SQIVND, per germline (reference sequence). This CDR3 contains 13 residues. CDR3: CASSWGNSYEQYF. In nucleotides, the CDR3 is TGTGCCAGTAGTTGGGGCAACTCCTACGAGCAGTACTTC.

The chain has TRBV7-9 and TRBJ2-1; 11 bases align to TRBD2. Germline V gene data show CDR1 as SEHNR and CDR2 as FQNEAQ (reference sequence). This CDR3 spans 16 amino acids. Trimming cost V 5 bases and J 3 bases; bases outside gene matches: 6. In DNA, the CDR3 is TGTGCCAGCAGCGCCCTGACTAGCGGGATCTACAATGAGCAGTTCTTC. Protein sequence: CASSALTSGIYNEQFF.

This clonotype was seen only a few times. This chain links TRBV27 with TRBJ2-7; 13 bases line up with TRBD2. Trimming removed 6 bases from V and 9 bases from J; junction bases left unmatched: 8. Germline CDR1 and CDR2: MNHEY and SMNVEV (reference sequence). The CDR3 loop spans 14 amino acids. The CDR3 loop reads CASRPGTSGMGQYF. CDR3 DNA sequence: TGTGCCAGCAGGCCCGGGACTAGCGGGATGGGGCAGTACTTC.

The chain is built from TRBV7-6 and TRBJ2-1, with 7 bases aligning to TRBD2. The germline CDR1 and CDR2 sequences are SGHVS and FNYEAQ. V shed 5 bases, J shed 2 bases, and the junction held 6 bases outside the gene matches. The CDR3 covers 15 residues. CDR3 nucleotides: TGTGCCAGCAGCATGGAGCGGGGACCCTACAATGAGCAGTTCTTC. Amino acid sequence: CASSMERGPYNEQFF.

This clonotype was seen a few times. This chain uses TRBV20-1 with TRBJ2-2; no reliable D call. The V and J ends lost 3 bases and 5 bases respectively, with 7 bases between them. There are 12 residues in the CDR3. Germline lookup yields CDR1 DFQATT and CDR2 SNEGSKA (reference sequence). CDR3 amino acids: CSARSLTGELFF. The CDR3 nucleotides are TGCAGTGCTAGGAGCCTGACCGGGGAGCTGTTTTTT.

The chain's CDR3 is CASSLAGSLLEQFF. For the CDR3, the DNA is TGCGCCAGCAGCTTGGCCGGGTCCCTACTTGAGCAGTTCTTC. This chain uses TRBV5-1 with TRBJ2-1, with D unresolved. Trimming removed 0 bases from V and 9 bases from J, with 13 bases in between. The CDR3 totals 14 residues. Germline V gene sequence: CDR1 SGHRS, CDR2 YFSETQ. The entire variable domain, with the rest obtained from reference TRBV5-1 and TRBJ2-1, is as follows: KAGVTQTPRYLIKTRGQQVTLSCSPISGHRSVSWYQQTPGQGLQFLFEYFSETQRNKGNFPGRFSGRQFSNSRSEMNVSTLELGDSALYLCASSLAGSLLEQFFGPGTRLTVL.

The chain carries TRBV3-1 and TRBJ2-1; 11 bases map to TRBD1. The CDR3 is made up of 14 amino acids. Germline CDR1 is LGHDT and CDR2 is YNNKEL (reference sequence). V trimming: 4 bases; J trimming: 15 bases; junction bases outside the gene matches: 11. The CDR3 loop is CASSPGQGAGDLFF. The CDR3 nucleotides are TGTGCCAGCAGCCCCGGACAGGGGGCCGGGGATCTGTTCTTC.

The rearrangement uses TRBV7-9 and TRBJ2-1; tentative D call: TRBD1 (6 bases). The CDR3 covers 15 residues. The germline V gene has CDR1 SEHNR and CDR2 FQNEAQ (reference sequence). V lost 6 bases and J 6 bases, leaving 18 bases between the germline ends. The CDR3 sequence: CASSPSGDRFNEQFF. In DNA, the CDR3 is TGTGCCAGCAGTCCCTCTGGAGACAGGTTCAATGAGCAGTTCTTC.

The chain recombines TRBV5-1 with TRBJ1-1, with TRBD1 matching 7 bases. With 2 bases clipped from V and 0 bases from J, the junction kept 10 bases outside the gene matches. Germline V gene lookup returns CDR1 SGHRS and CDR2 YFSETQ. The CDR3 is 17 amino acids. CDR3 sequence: CASSFTYRGAMNTEAFF. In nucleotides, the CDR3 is TGCGCCAGCAGCTTTACATACAGGGGCGCAATGAACACTGAAGCTTTCTTT.

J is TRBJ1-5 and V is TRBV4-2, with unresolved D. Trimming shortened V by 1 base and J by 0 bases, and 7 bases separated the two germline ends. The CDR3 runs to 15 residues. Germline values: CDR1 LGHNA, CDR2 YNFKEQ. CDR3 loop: CASSQVRSSNQPQHF. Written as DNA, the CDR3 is TGTGCCAGCAGCCAAGTACGAAGTAGCAATCAGCCCCAGCATTTT.

The CDR3 loop reads CASSYNSGNEQYF. CDR3 DNA: TGTGCCAGCAGCTATAATAGCGGGAACGAGCAGTACTTC. The chain is built from TRBV5-6 and TRBJ2-7; 8 bases are a match to TRBD2. Trimming removed 3 bases from V and 5 bases from J; junction bases left unmatched: 4. The CDR3 totals 13 residues. Germline V CDR1 and CDR2: SGHDT, YYEEEE.

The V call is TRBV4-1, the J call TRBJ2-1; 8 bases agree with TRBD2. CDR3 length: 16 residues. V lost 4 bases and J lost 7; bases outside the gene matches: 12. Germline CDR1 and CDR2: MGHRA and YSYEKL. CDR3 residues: CASSPPGLGELNEQFF. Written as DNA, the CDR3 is TGCGCCAGCAGCCCTCCGGGACTAGGAGAGCTGAATGAGCAGTTCTTC.

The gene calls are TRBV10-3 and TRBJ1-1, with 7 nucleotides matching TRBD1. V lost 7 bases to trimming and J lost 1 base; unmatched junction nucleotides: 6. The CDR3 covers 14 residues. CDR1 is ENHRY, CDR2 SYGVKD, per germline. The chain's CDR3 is CAITGTEENTEAFF. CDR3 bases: TGTGCCATCACCGGGACAGAAGAGAACACTGAAGCTTTCTTT.

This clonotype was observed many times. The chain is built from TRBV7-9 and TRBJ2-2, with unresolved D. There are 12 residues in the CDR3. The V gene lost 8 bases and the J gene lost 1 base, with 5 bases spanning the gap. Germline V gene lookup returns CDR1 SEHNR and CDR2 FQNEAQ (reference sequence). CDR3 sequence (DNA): TGTGCCAGCGGGGAGAACACCGGGGAGCTGTTTTTT. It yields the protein CASGENTGELFF.

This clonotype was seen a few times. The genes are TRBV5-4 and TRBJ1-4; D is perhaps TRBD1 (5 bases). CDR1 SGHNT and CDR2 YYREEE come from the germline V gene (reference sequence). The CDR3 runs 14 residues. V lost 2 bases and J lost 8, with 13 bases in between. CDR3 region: CASSLRGSGEKLFF. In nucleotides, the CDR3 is TGTGCCAGCAGCTTACGGGGGTCAGGGGAAAAACTGTTTTTT.

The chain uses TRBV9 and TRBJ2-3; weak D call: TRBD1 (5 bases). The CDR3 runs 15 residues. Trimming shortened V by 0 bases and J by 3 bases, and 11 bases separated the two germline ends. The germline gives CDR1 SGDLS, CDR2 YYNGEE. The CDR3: CASSVDMGLTDTQYF. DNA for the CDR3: TGTGCCAGCAGCGTAGATATGGGGCTGACAGATACGCAGTATTTT. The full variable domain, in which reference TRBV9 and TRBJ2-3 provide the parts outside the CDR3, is DSGVTQTPKHLITATGQRVTLRCSPRSGDLSVYWYQQSLDQGLQFLIQYYNGEERAKGNILERFSAQQFPDLHSELNLSSLELGDSALYFCASSVDMGLTDTQYFGPGTRLTVL.

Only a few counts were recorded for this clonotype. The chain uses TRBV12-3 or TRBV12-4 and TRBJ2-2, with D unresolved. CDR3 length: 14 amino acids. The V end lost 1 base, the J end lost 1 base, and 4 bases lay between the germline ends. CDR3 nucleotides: TGTGCCAGCAGTTTAGTTTTGAACACCGGGGAGCTGTTTTTT. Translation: CASSLVLNTGELFF.

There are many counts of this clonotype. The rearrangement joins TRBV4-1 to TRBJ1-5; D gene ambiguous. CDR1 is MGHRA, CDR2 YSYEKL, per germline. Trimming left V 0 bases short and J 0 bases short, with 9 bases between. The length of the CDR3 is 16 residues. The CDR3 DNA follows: TGCGCCAGCAGCCAAGAGGGCGCTAATAGCAATCAGCCCCAGCATTTT. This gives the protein CASSQEGANSNQPQHF.

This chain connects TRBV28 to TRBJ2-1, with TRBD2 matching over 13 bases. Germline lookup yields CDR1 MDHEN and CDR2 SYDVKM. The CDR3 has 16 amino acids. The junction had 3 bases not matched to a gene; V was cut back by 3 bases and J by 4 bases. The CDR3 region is CASSLELAGGYNEQFF. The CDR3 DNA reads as TGTGCCAGCAGTTTGGAACTAGCGGGAGGGTACAATGAGCAGTTCTTC.

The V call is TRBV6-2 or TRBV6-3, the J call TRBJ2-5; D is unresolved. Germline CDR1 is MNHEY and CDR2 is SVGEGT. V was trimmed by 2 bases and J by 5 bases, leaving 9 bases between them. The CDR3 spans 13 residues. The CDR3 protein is CASSYAMRETQYF. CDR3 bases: TGTGCCAGCAGTTACGCGATGCGGGAGACCCAGTACTTC.

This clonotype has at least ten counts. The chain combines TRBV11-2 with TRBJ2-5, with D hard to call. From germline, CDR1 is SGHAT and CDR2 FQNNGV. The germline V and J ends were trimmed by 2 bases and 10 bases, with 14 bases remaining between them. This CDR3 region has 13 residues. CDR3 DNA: TGTGCCAGCAGCTTACAAGACGGGTTGGTCCAGTACTTC. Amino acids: CASSLQDGLVQYF.

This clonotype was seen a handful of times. The CDR3 loop is CASSWVRGTPLTTNEKLFF. CDR3 coding DNA: TGTGCCAGCAGCTGGGTTCGGGGGACCCCTTTGACAACTAATGAAAAACTGTTTTTT. The J gene is TRBJ1-4, the V gene TRBV7-8; the D gene is possibly TRBD1 (5 bases). The CDR3 is 19 amino acids. Germline loops: CDR1 SGHVS, CDR2 FQNEAQ. V gave up 4 bases and J gave up 0 bases, with 21 bases separating them.

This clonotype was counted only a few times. CDR3 region: CASTPPGRLNTGELFF. In nucleotides, the CDR3 is TGTGCCAGCACTCCACCGGGACGGCTAAACACCGGGGAGCTGTTTTTT. This rearrangement joins TRBV2 to TRBJ2-2, with D possibly being TRBD1 or TRBD2 (5 bases each). The CDR3 runs to 16 residues. V was cut by 7 bases and J by 2 bases, with 17 bases left in between. Germline V lookup: CDR1 SNHLY, CDR2 FYNNEI.

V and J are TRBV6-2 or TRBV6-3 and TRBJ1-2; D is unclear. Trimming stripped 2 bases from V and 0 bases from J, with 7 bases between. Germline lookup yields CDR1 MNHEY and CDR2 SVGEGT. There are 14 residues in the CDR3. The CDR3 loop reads CASSYSVANYGYTF. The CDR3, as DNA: TGTGCCAGCAGTTACAGCGTCGCTAACTATGGCTACACCTTC.

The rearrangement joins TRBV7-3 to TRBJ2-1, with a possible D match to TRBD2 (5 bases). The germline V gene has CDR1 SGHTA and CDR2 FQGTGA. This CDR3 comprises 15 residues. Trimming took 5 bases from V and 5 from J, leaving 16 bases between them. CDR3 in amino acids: CASSPNGPGDNEQFF. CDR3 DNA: TGTGCCAGCAGCCCCAACGGACCCGGGGACAATGAGCAGTTCTTC. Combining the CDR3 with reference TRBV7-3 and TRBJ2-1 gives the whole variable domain GAGVSQTPSNKVTEKGKYVELRCDPISGHTALYWYRQSLGQGPEFLIYFQGTGAADDSGLPNDRFFAVRPEGSVSTLKIQRTERGDSAVYLCASSPNGPGDNEQFFGPGTRLTVL.

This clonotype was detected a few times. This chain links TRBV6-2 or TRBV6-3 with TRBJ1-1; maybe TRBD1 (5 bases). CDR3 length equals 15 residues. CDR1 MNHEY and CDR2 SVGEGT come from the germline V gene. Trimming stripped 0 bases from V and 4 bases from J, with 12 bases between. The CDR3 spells CASSYSGRVSTEAFF. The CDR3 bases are TGTGCCAGCAGTTACTCGGGGCGGGTGAGCACTGAAGCTTTCTTT.

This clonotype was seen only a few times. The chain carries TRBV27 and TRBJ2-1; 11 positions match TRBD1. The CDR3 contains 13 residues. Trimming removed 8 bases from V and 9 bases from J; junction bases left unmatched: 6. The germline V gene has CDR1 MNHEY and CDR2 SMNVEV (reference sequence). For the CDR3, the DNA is TGTGCCAGCCGCGGACAGGGGGCGGGTGAGCAGTTCTTC. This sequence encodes CASRGQGAGEQFF.